This T cell receptor (beta chain) was found in a study of OX40 agonist ivuxolimab in advanced cancers. Whole-study context: The study gave patients intravenous ivuxolimab at 0.01 to 10 mg/kg every 2 weeks. Study results and limitations: On average, CD8+ T cells had more expanded clones than CD4+.

This CDR3 is 16 amino acids long. Germline loops: CDR1 SGHNT, CDR2 YENEEA. With 4 bases clipped from V and 5 bases from J, the junction kept 9 bases outside the gene matches. With regard to this clone: The antigen remains undetermined.

Produced via immunoSEQ multiplex PCR; TCRdb's table is partial and in-frame only. The table has 110,000 or so clones, less than 95% seen once. The J gene is TRBJ2-3, the V gene TRBV11-3, with 10 bases lining up with TRBD2. Source: CD4+ or CD8+ T cells sorted from blood, taken in a trial of the OX40 agonist ivuxolimab. This receptor was obtained from an adult with an advanced solid tumor such as melanoma, head and neck, liver or kidney cancer. The DNA of the CDR3 is TGTGCCAGCAGCTCCGGGCAGCGGGGGGGAGTAGATACGCAGTATTTT. It specifies CASSSGQRGGVDTQYF.